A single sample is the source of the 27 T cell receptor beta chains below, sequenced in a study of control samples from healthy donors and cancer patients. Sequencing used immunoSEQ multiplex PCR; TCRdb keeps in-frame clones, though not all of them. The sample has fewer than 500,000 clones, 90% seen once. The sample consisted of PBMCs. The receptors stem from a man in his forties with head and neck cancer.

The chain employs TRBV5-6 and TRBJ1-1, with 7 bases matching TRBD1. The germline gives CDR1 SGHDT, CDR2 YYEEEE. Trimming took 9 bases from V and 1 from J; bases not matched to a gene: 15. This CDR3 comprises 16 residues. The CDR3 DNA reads TGTGCCACCCACGTTTCCCCGGGACAGACGAACACTGAAGCTTTCTTT. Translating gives CATHVSPGQTNTEAFF.

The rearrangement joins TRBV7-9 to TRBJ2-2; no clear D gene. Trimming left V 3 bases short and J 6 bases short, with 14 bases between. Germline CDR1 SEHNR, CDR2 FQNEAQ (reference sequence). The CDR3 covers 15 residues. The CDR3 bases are TGTGCCAGCAGCTTTTTACCCCAATTCCCCGGGGAGCTGTTTTTT. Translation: CASSFLPQFPGELFF.

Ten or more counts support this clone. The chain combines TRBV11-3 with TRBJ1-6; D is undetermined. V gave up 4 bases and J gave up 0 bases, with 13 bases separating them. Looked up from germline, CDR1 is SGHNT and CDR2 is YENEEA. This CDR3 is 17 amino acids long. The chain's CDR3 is CASSSRGGSSYNSPLHF. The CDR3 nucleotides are TGTGCCAGCAGCTCCAGAGGCGGCAGCTCCTATAATTCACCCCTCCACTTT.

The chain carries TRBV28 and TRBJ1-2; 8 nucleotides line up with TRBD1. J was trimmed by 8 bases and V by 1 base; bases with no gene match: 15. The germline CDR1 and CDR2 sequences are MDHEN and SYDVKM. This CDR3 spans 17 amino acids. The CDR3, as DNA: TGTGCCAGCAGTTTATTTGCCGGACTGACAGGGGCTTGGGGCTACACCTTC. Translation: CASSLFAGLTGAWGYTF.

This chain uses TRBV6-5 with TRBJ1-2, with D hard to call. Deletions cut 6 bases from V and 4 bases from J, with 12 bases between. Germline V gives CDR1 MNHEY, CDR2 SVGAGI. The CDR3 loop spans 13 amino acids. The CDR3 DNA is TGTGCCAGCAGAAAAGACGGGAGCTATGGCTACACCTTC. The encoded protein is CASRKDGSYGYTF.

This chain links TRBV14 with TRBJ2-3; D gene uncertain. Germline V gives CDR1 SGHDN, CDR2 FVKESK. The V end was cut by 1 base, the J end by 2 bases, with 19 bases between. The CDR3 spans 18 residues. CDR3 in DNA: TGTGCCAGCAGCCAAGGTCTATTGACCGGAAGATACACAGATACGCAGTATTTT. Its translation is CASSQGLLTGRYTDTQYF.

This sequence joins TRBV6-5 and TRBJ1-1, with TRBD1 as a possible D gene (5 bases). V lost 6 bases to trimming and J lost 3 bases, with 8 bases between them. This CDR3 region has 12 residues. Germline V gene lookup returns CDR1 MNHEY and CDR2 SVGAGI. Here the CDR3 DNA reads TGTGCCAGCAGAGACAGTGACACTGAAGCTTTCTTT. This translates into CASRDSDTEAFF.

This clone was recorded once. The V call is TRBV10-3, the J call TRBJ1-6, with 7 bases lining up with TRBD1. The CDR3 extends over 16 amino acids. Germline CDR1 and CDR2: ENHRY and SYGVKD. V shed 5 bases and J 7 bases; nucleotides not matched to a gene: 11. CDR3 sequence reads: CAISPGQARRNSPLHF. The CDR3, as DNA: TGTGCCATCAGTCCTGGACAGGCGAGGAGGAATTCACCCCTCCACTTT.

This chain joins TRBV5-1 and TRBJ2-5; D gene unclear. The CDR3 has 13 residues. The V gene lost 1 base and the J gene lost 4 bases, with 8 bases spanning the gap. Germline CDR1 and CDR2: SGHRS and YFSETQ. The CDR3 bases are TGCGCCAGCAGCTTGTTGGGCCCAGAGACCCAGTACTTC. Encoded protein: CASSLLGPETQYF.

For the CDR3, the DNA is TGTGCCAGCAGTTCAGGGGAAACTGAAGCTTTCTTT. Amino acids: CASSSGETEAFF. This chain uses TRBV6-5 with TRBJ1-1; the D gene is possibly TRBD1 (6 bases). Germline V gene data show CDR1 as MNHEY and CDR2 as SVGAGI. The CDR3 is 12 residues long. With 4 bases removed from V and 5 bases from J, the gap between germline ends came to 8 bases.

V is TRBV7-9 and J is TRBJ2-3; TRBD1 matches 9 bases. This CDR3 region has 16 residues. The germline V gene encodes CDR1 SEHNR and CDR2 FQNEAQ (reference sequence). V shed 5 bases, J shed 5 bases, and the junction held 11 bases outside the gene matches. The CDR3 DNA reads TGTGCCAGCAGCCCCCCCCTACAGGGGGCTAAAGATACGCAGTATTTT. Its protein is CASSPPLQGAKDTQYF.

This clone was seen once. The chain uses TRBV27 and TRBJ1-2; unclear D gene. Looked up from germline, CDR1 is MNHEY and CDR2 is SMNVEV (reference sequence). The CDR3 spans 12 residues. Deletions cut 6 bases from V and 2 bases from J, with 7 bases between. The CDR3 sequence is CASREQNYGYTF. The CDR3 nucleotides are TGTGCCAGCAGGGAGCAGAACTATGGCTACACCTTC.

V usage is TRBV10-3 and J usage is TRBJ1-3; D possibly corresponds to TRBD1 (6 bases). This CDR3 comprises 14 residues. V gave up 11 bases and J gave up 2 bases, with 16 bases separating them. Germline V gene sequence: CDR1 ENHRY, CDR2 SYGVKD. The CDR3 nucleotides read TGTGCCGTTCTTGACGGGGGCCCTGGAAACACCATATATTTT. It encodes CAVLDGGPGNTIYF.

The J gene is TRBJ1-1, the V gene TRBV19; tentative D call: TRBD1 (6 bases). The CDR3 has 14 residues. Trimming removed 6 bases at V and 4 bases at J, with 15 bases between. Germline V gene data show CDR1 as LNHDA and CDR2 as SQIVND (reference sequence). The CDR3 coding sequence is TGTGCCAGTAGGATTTCGGGGGCGAGCACTGAAGCTTTCTTT. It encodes CASRISGASTEAFF.

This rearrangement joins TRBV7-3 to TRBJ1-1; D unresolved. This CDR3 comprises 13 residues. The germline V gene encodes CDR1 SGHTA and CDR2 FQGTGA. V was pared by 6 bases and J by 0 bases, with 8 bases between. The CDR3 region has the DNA TGTGCCAGCAGTTACCAGGTGAACACTGAAGCTTTCTTT. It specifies CASSYQVNTEAFF.

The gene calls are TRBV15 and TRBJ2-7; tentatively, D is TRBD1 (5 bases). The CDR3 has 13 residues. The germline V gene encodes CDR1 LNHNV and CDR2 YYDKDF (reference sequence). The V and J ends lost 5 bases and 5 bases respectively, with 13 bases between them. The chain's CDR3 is CATSPWQGNEQYF. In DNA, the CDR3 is TGTGCCACCAGCCCCTGGCAGGGCAACGAGCAGTACTTC.

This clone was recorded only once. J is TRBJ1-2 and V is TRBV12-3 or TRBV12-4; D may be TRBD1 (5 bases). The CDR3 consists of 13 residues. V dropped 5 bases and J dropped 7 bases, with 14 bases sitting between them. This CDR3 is CASSRTGEGGYTF. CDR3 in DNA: TGTGCCAGCAGTCGAACAGGAGAAGGTGGCTACACCTTC.

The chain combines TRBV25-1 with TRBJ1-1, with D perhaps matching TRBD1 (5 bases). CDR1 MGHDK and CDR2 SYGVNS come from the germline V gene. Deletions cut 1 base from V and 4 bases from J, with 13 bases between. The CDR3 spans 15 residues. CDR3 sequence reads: CASSEFGGISTEAFF. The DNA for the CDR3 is TGTGCCAGCAGTGAATTCGGGGGAATAAGCACTGAAGCTTTCTTT.

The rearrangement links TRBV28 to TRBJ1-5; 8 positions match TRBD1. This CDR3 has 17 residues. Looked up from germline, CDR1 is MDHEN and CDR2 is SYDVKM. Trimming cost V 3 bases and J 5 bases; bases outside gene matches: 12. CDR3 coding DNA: TGTGCCAGCAGTTTCCCCCAGGCAGGGGGCTCATATCAGCCCCAGCATTTT. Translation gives CASSFPQAGGSYQPQHF.

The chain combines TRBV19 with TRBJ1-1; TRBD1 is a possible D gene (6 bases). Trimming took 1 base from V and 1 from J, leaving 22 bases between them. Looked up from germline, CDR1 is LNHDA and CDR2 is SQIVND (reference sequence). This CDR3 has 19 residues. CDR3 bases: TGTGCCAGTAGTATAGTTGGAGGGGGGGCCTTATTTAAGAACACTGAAGCTTTCTTT. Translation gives CASSIVGGGALFKNTEAFF. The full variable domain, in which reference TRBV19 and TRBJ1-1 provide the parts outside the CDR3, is DGGITQSPKYLFRKEGQNVTLSCEQNLNHDAMYWYRQDPGQGLRLIYYSQIVNDFQKGDIAEGYSVSREKKESFPLTVTSAQKNPTAFYLCASSIVGGGALFKNTEAFFGQGTRLTVV.

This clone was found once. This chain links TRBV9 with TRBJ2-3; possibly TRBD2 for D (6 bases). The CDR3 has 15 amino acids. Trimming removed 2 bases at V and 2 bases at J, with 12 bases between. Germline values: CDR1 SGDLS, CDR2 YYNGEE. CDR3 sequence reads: CASSVGSGPTDTQYF. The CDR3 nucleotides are TGTGCCAGCAGCGTTGGTAGCGGACCCACAGATACGCAGTATTTT.

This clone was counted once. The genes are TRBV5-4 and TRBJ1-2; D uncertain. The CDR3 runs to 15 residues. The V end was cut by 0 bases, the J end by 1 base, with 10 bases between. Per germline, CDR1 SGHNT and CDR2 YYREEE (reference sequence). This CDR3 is CASSLAIPDNYGYTF. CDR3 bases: TGTGCCAGCAGCTTGGCTATTCCAGATAACTATGGCTACACCTTC. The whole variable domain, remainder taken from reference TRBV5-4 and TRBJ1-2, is ETGVTQSPTHLIKTRGQQVTLRCSSQSGHNTVSWYQQALGQGPQFIFQYYREEENGRGNFPPRFSGLQFPNYSSELNVNALELDDSALYLCASSLAIPDNYGYTFGSGTRLTVV.

In nucleotides, the CDR3 is TGTGCCAGCAGTTACTCGTCATCCGGAATGCCCTTCCTTGGGGCCAACGTCCTGACTTTC. Translated, it gives CASSYSSSGMPFLGANVLTF. The rearrangement joins TRBV6-2 or TRBV6-3 to TRBJ2-6; D is uncertain. V lost 0 bases, J lost 3 bases, and 21 bases lay in between. The CDR3 has 20 amino acids. Germline V gene data show CDR1 as MNHEY and CDR2 as SVGEGT.

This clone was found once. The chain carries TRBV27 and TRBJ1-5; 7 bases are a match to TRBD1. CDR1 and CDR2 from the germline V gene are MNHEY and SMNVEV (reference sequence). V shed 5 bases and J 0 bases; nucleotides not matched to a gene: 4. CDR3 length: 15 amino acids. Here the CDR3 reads CASSGQAGSNQPQHF. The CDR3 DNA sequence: TGTGCCAGCAGTGGACAGGCGGGTAGCAATCAGCCCCAGCATTTT.

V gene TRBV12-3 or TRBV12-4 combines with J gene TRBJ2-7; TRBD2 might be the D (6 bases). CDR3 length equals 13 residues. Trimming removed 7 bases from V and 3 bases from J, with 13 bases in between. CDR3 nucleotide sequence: TGTGCCAGCACCGGAGGACTACTCTACGAGCAGTACTTC. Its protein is CASTGGLLYEQYF.

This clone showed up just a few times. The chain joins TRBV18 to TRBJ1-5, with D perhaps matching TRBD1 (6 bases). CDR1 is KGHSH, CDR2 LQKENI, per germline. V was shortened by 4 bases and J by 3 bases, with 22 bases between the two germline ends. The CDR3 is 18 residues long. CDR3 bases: TGTGCCAGCTCACACTATAATCAACAGGGTAGAAACAATCAGCCCCAGCATTTT. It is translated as CASSHYNQQGRNNQPQHF. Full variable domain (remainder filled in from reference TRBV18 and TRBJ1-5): NAGVMQNPRHLVRRRGQEARLRCSPMKGHSHVYWYRQLPEEGLKFMVYLQKENIIDESGMPKERFSAEFPKEGPSILRIQQVVRGDSAAYFCASSHYNQQGRNNQPQHFGDGTRLSIL.

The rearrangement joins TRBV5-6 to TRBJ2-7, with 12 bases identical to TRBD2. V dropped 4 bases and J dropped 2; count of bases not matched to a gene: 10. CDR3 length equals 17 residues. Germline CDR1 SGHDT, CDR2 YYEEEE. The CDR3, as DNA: TGTGCCAGCAGCCGACGAACTAGCGGGAGGCAAACCTACGAGCAGTACTTC. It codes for CASSRRTSGRQTYEQYF. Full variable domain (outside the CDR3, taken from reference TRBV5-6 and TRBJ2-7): DAGVTQSPTHLIKTRGQQVTLRCSPKSGHDTVSWYQQALGQGPQFIFQYYEEEERQRGNFPDRFSGHQFPNYSSELNVNALLLGDSALYLCASSRRTSGRQTYEQYFGPGTRLTVT.